Presented here are 18 T cell receptor beta chains from one specimen sequenced in a study of regulatory T cells in long-lasting Graves disease. iRepertoire HTBI primers and Arm-PCR of CDR3 regions built TCR beta libraries. Via MiXCR, TCRdb re-called the multiplex PCR reads, giving one row per CDR3 protein. The data contain 400,000 to 550,000 distinct CDR3 sequences, about a sixth of them singletons. Time point: newly diagnosed GD, antithyroid drugs for less than 3 months. PBMC RNA was the source of the TCR library. These data also formed part of another study, on T cells in Graves' hyperthyroidism and ophthalmopathy.

The material was peripheral blood mononuclear cells (PBMCs), obtained at new diagnosis, from a patient treated with antithyroid drugs. All receptors come from a woman aged 18-29 years with Graves disease.

The sample holds many counts of this clonotype. V usage is TRBV28 and J usage is TRBJ1-5; D possibly corresponds to TRBD1 (5 bases). The CDR3 length is 15 residues. The germline CDR1 and CDR2 sequences are MDHEN and SYDVKM. Trimming left V 2 bases short and J 4 bases short, with 12 bases between. CDR3 in DNA: TGTGCCAGCAGTTTACAAACGGGGGGGAATCAGCCCCAGCATTTT. Translating it yields CASSLQTGGNQPQHF.

The gene calls are TRBV5-5 and TRBJ1-2, with a weak D call TRBD1 (5 bases). The CDR3 loop spans 14 amino acids. In germline, CDR1 is SGHKS, CDR2 YYEKEE (reference sequence). Trimming took off 0 bases at V and 4 bases at J, with 10 bases between the two ends. The CDR3 bases are TGTGCCAGCAGCTTGGAGGGGTTAGCCTATGGCTACACCTTC. Residues: CASSLEGLAYGYTF.

The table lists this clonotype with a few counts. The V call is TRBV18, the J call TRBJ2-4; the D gene is possibly TRBD2 (6 bases). V dropped 3 bases and J dropped 0 bases, with 12 bases sitting between them. Germline V gene lookup returns CDR1 KGHSH and CDR2 LQKENI. The CDR3 runs to 16 residues. CDR3 DNA: TGTGCCAGCTCACCCTCCGGGGGATTAGCCAAAAACATTCAGTACTTC. Encoded protein: CASSPSGGLAKNIQYF.

This clonotype was detected many times. The chain combines TRBV2 with TRBJ2-7; D unclear. Germline V CDR1 and CDR2: SNHLY, FYNNEI. The V gene lost 3 bases and the J gene lost 1 base, with 13 bases spanning the gap. The CDR3 covers 15 residues. CDR3: CASSDPEAPSYEQYF. The CDR3 coding sequence is TGTGCCAGCAGTGATCCCGAGGCCCCATCCTACGAGCAGTACTTC.

This chain joins TRBV4-3 and TRBJ2-1; 7 bases align to TRBD2. The CDR3 has 16 amino acids. V lost 1 base, J lost 1 base, and 4 bases stayed unmatched. Germline CDR1 LGHNA, CDR2 YSLEER. Written as DNA, the CDR3 is TGCGCCAGCAGCCAAGGCCCAGCGGGGTCCTACAATGAGCAGTTCTTC. Translating it yields CASSQGPAGSYNEQFF.

This clonotype has a handful of counts. J is TRBJ2-7 and V is TRBV12-3 or TRBV12-4, with D possibly being TRBD1 or TRBD2 (6 bases each). V lost 6 bases and J 2 bases, leaving 11 bases between the germline ends. This CDR3 contains 13 residues. The CDR3: CASRGGGTYEQYF. The DNA for the CDR3 is TGTGCCAGCAGGGGGGGCGGAACCTACGAGCAGTACTTC.

There are many counts of this clonotype. CDR3 residues: CASRRGQAYEQYF. In nucleotides, the CDR3 is TGTGCCAGCCGTCGGGGACAGGCTTACGAGCAGTACTTC. The chain couples TRBV2 to TRBJ2-7; 8 nucleotides agree with TRBD1. There are 13 residues in the CDR3. Looked up from germline, CDR1 is SNHLY and CDR2 is FYNNEI. Trimming at V came to 8 bases and at J to 4 bases, leaving 7 bases not matched to a gene.

This clonotype was observed a handful of times. V usage is TRBV18 and J usage is TRBJ2-7; D could derive from TRBD1 or TRBD2 (6 bases each). The germline V gene has CDR1 KGHSH and CDR2 LQKENI. CDR3 size: 15 residues. Trimming cost V 6 bases and J 1 base, with 16 bases left between them. CDR3 region: CASSDSRDTSYEQYF. DNA for the CDR3: TGTGCCAGCTCCGACTCGCGGGACACTTCCTACGAGCAGTACTTC.

This clonotype appeared many times. The CDR3 DNA sequence: TGTGCCAGCAGCCTTAGAGTTGCTCGGCAAGAGACCCAGTACTTC. Protein product: CASSLRVARQETQYF. The gene calls are TRBV3-1 and TRBJ2-5; no clear D gene. The CDR3 loop spans 15 amino acids. V dropped 4 bases and J dropped 2 bases, with 14 bases sitting between them. In germline, CDR1 is LGHDT, CDR2 YNNKEL (reference sequence).

The sample holds many counts of this clonotype. J is TRBJ1-1 and V is TRBV2; D possibly corresponds to TRBD1 (6 bases). The CDR3 length is 14 residues. Trimming pared 8 bases from V and 5 bases from J, leaving 18 bases between. Germline V CDR1 and CDR2: SNHLY, FYNNEI. Here the CDR3 reads CASRGGGGTTEAFF. CDR3 DNA sequence: TGTGCCAGCCGCGGTGGGGGTGGGACAACTGAAGCTTTCTTT.

In its sample, this clonotype was seen many times. The CDR3 bases are TGCAGTGCGACACTAGCGGGAGGATTAGATACGCAGTATTTT. This gives the protein CSATLAGGLDTQYF. V gene TRBV20-1 combines with J gene TRBJ2-3; 12 bases agree with TRBD2. V lost 6 bases, J lost 5 bases, and 6 bases stayed unmatched. In germline, CDR1 is DFQATT, CDR2 SNEGSKA (reference sequence). The CDR3 sequence is 14 residues long.

This clonotype was recorded at least ten times. The chain is built from TRBV20-1 and TRBJ1-1, with 7 bases matching TRBD1. The CDR3 spans 16 residues. Germline V gene lookup returns CDR1 DFQATT and CDR2 SNEGSKA (reference sequence). Trimming cost V 0 bases and J 3 bases; bases outside gene matches: 10. CDR3 sequence: CSARDVAGGVYTEAFF. CDR3 sequence (DNA): TGCAGTGCTAGAGACGTCGCAGGGGGTGTGTACACTGAAGCTTTCTTT.

This clonotype came up many times. V is TRBV12-3 or TRBV12-4 and J is TRBJ1-5; 9 positions agree with TRBD1. V lost 5 bases and J lost 0; bases outside the gene matches: 8. CDR3 size: 17 residues. The CDR3 DNA is TGTGCCAGCAGTCTCCGGGACAGGGTGTTTAGCAATCAGCCCCAGCATTTT. Encoded protein: CASSLRDRVFSNQPQHF.

This clonotype was observed a few times. The chain carries TRBV2 and TRBJ2-3; D may be TRBD2 (5 bases). V was cut by 2 bases and J by 4 bases, with 10 bases left in between. The CDR3 totals 14 residues. The germline V gene has CDR1 SNHLY and CDR2 FYNNEI. CDR3 DNA: TGTGCCAGCAGTGAACTAGCTGTGTCAGATACGCAGTATTTT. Translating gives CASSELAVSDTQYF.

A note on this clonotype: This likely reflects a read error, since a far larger clone is one base away. The J gene is TRBJ1-1, the V gene TRBV7-8; D is undetermined. The CDR3 length is 14 residues. Germline V gives CDR1 SGHVS, CDR2 FQNEAQ. The CDR3 is CASGLEAANTEAFF. The CDR3 DNA is TGTGCCAGCGGCTTAGAGGCTGCAAACACTGAAGCTTTCTTT.

At least ten counts were recorded for this clonotype. The chain uses TRBV6-1 and TRBJ1-1; a weak D match, TRBD1 (5 bases). Germline-derived CDR1 and CDR2 are MNHNS and SASEGT. Trimming removed 7 bases from V and 0 bases from J, with 12 bases in between. The CDR3 contains 14 residues. This CDR3 is CASTRTNMNTEAFF. As DNA, the CDR3 is TGTGCCAGCACCCGGACAAACATGAACACTGAAGCTTTCTTT.

The V call is TRBV5-6, the J call TRBJ1-2; D unclear. V lost 4 bases, J lost 5 bases, and 12 bases lay in between. The CDR3 contains 13 residues. Germline V gene data show CDR1 as SGHDT and CDR2 as YYEEEE. CDR3 amino acids: CASSSGREYGYTF. In DNA form, the CDR3 reads TGTGCCAGCAGCAGCGGACGGGAATATGGCTACACCTTC.

This clonotype was recorded a few times. The chain employs TRBV4-3 and TRBJ2-1; 9 bases fit TRBD2. This CDR3 has 15 residues. Germline V gene data show CDR1 as LGHNA and CDR2 as YSLEER. V shed 4 bases and J 4 bases; nucleotides not matched to a gene: 5. DNA for the CDR3: TGCGCCAGCAGCCGGGCGGGAGGGCCATACAATGAGCAGTTCTTC. It encodes CASSRAGGPYNEQFF.